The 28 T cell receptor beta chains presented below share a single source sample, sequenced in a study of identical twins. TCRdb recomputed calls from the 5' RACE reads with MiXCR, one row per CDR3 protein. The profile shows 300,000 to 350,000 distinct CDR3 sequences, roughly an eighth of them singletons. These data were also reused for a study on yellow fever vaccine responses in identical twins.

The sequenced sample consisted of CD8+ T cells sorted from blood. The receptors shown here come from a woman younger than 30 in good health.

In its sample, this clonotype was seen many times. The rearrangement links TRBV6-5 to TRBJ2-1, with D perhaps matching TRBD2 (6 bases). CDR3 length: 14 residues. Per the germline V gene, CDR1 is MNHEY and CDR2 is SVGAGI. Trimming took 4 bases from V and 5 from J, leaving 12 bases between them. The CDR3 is CASSLVSGNNEQFF. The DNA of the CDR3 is TGTGCCAGCAGTTTGGTTAGCGGAAACAATGAGCAGTTCTTC.

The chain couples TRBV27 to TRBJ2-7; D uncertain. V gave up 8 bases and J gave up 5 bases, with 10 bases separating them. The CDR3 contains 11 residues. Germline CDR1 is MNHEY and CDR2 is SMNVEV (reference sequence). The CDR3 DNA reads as TGTGCCAGCTACGCCGCCAACGAGCAGTACTTC. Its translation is CASYAANEQYF.

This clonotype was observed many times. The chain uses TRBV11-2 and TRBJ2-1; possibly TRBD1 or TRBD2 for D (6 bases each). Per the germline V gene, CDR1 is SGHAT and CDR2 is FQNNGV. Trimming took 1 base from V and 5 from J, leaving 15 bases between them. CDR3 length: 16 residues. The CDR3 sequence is CASSLVWGARDNEQFF. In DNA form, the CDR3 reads TGTGCCAGCAGCTTAGTGTGGGGGGCCCGGGACAATGAGCAGTTCTTC.

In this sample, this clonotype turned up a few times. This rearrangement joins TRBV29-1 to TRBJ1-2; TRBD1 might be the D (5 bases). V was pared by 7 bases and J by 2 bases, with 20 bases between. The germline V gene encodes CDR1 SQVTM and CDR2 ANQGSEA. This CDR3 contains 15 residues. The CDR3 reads CSAAGANPANYGYTF. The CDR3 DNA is TGCAGCGCTGCCGGGGCGAACCCGGCGAACTATGGCTACACCTTC.

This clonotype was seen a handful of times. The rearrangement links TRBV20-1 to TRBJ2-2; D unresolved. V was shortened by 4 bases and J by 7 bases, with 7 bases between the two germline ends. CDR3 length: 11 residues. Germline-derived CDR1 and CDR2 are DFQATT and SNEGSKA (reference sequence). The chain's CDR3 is CSAIFGGELFF. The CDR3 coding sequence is TGCAGTGCTATATTCGGCGGGGAGCTGTTTTTT.

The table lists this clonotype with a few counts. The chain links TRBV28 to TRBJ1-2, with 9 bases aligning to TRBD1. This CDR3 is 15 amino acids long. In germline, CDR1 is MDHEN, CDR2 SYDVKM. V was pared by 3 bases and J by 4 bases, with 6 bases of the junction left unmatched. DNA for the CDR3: TGTGCCAGCAGTTTCGCCGGGACAGGGAGCTATGGCTACACCTTC. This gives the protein CASSFAGTGSYGYTF.

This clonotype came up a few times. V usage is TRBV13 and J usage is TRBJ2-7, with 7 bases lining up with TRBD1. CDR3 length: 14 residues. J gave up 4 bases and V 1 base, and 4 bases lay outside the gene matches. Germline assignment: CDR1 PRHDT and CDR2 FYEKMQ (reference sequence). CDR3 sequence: CASSLEGAAYEQYV. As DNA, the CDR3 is TGTGCCAGCAGCTTAGAGGGGGCGGCTTACGAGCAGTACGTC.

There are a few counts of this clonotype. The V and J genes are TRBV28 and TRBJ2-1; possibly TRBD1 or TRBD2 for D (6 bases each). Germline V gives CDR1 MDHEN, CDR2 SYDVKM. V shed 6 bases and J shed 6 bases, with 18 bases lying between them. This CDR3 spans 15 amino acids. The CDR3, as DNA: TGTGCCAGCAGCCACCCGACGAGGGGGGCCAATGAGCAGTTCTTC. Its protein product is CASSHPTRGANEQFF.

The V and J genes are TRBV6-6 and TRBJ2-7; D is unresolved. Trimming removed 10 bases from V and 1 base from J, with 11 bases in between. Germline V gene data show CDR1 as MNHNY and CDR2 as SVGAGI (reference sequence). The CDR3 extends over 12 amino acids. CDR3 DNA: TGTGCCACCTCAGACCTGTCCTACGAGCAGTACTTC. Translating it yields CATSDLSYEQYF.

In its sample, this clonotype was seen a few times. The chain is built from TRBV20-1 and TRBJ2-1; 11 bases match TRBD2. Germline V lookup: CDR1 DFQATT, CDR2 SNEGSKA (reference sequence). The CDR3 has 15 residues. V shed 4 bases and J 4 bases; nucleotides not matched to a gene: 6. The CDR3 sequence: CSAMTGLAAYNEQFF. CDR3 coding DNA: TGCAGTGCTATGACGGGACTAGCGGCGTACAATGAGCAGTTCTTC.

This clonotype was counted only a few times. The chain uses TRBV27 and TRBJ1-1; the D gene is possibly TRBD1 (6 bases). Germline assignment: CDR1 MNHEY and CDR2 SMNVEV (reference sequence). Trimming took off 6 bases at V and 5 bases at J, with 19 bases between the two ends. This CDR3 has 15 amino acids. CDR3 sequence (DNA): TGTGCCAGCAGCTACTATGGGGGGGCGAATACTGAAGCTTTCTTT. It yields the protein CASSYYGGANTEAFF.

This CDR3 reads CASTVAQLNTEAFF. The CDR3 nucleotides are TGTGCCAGCACCGTCGCACAGCTGAACACTGAAGCTTTCTTT. The rearrangement links TRBV12-3 or TRBV12-4 to TRBJ1-1; D call uncertain. The V and J ends lost 7 bases and 0 bases respectively, with 12 bases between them. The CDR3 is 14 residues long.

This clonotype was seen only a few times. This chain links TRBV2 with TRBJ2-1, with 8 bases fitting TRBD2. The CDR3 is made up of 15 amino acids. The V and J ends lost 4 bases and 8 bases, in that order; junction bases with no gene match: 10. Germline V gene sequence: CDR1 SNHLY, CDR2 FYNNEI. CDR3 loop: CASSGASGPWDEQFF. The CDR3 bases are TGTGCCAGCAGTGGGGCTAGCGGGCCTTGGGATGAGCAGTTCTTC. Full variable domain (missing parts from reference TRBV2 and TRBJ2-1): EPEVTQTPSHQVTQMGQEVILRCVPISNHLYFYWYRQILGQKVEFLVSFYNNEISEKSEIFDDQFSVERPDGSNFTLKIRSTKLEDSAMYFCASSGASGPWDEQFFGPGTRLTVL.

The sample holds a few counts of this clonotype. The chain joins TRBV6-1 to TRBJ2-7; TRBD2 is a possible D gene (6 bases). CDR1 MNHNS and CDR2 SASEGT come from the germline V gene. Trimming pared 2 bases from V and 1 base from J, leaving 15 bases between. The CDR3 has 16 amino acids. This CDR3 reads CASSEFSAGRSYEQYV. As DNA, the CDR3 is TGTGCCAGCAGTGAATTTTCGGCAGGGAGGTCCTACGAGCAGTACGTC.

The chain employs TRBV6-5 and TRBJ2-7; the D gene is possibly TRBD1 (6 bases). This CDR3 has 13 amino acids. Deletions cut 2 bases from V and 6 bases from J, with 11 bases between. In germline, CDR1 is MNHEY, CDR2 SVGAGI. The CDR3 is CASSYGTGTEQYF. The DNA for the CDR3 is TGTGCCAGCAGTTACGGAACAGGGACCGAGCAGTACTTC.

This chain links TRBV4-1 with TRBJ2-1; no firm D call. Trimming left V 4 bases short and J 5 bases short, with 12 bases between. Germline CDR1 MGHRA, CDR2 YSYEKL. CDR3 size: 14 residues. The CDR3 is CASSLEPSDNEQFF. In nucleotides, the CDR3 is TGCGCCAGCAGCCTAGAGCCGTCGGACAATGAGCAGTTCTTC.

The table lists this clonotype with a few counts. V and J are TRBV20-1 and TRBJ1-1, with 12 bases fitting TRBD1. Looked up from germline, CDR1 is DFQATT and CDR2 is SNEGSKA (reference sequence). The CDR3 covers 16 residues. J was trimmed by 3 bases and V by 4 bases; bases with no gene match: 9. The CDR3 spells CSAMDRDRGLDTEAFF. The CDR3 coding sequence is TGCAGTGCTATGGACCGGGACAGGGGGCTTGACACTGAAGCTTTCTTT.

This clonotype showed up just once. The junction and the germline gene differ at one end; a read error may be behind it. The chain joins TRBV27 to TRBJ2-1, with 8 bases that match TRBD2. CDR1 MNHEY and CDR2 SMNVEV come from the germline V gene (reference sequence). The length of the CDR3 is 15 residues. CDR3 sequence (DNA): TGTGCCGGCAGTTTATTTCTAGCGGGCCCCAATGAGCAGTTCTTC. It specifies CAGSLFLAGPNEQFF.

The CDR3 DNA reads TGTGCCAGCACATCACGGGGCTACGAGACCCAGTACTTC. Its protein product is CASTSRGYETQYF. V gene TRBV28 combines with J gene TRBJ2-5; the D call may be TRBD1 or TRBD2 (5 bases each). Per germline, CDR1 MDHEN and CDR2 SYDVKM. The V and J ends lost 7 bases and 5 bases respectively, with 14 bases between them. CDR3 size: 13 residues.

For the CDR3, the DNA is TGTGCCAGCAGCTTAGGCACCAATCAGCCCCAGCATTTT. This sequence encodes CASSLGTNQPQHF. This rearrangement joins TRBV7-6 to TRBJ1-5; D uncertain. V was clipped by 1 base and J by 3 bases, with 4 bases between them. Germline V gene data show CDR1 as SGHVS and CDR2 as FNYEAQ. The CDR3 is made up of 13 amino acids. Based on the CDR3 plus reference TRBV7-6 and TRBJ1-5, the full variable domain is GAGVSQSPRYKVTKRGQDVALRCDPISGHVSLYWYRQALGQGPEFLTYFNYEAQQDKSGLPNDRFSAERPEGSISTLTIQRTEQRDSAMYRCASSLGTNQPQHFGDGTRLSIL.

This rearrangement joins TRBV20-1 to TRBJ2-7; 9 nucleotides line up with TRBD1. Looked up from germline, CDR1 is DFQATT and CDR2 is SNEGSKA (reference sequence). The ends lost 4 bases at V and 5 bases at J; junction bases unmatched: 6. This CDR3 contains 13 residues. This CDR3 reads CSATRDRANEQYF. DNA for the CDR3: TGCAGTGCTACCCGGGACAGGGCCAACGAGCAGTACTTC.

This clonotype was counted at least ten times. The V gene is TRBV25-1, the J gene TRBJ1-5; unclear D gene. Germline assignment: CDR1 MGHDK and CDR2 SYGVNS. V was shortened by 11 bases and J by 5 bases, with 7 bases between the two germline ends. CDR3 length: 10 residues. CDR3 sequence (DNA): TGTGCCGCTGGGGATCAGCCCCAGCATTTT. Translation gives CAAGDQPQHF.

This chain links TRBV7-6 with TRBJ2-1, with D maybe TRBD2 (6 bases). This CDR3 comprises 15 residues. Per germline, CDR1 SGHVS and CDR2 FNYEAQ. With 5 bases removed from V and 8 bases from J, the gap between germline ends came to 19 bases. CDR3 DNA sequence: TGTGCCAGCAGCCCCCGGGACCACCAGCGGGATGAGCAGTTCTTC. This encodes CASSPRDHQRDEQFF.

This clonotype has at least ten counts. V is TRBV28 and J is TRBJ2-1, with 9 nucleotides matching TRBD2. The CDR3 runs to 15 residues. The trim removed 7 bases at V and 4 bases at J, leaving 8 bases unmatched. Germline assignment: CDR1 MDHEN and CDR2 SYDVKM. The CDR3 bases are TGTGCCAGCACCCGAGGACTAGCGCAATACAATGAGCAGTTCTTC. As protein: CASTRGLAQYNEQFF. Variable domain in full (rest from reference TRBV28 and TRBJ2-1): DVKVTQSSRYLVKRTGEKVFLECVQDMDHENMFWYRQDPGLGLRLIYFSYDVKMKEKGDIPEGYSVSREKKERFSLILESASTNQTSMYLCASTRGLAQYNEQFFGPGTRLTVL.

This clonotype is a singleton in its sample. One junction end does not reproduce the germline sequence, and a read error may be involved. The CDR3 DNA reads TGTGCCATCAGTGAGGTTGGCGGGGAGCTGTTTTTT. Its translation is CAISEVGGELFF. The rearrangement joins TRBV2 to TRBJ2-2; D unresolved. Germline V CDR1 and CDR2: SNHLY, FYNNEI. The CDR3 has 12 residues.

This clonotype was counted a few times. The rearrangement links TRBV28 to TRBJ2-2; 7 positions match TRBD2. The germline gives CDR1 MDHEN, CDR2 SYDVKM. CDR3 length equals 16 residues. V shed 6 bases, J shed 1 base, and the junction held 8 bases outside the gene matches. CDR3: CASSSETSLNTGELFF. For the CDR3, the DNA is TGTGCCAGCAGCTCGGAGACTAGCCTGAACACCGGGGAGCTGTTTTTT.

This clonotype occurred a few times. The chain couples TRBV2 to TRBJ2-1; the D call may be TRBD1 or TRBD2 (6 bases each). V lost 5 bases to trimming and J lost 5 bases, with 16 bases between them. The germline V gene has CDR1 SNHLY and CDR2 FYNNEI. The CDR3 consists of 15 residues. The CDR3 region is CASSTKRGADNEQFF. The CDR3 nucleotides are TGTGCCAGCAGTACAAAGAGGGGGGCGGACAATGAGCAGTTCTTC.

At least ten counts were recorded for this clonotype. The CDR3 DNA sequence: TGTGCCAGCAGTCGTTCAGGACTGACGAGCGATGAGCAGTTCTTC. Translating it yields CASSRSGLTSDEQFF. The V and J genes are TRBV12-3 or TRBV12-4 and TRBJ2-1; the D gene is possibly TRBD2 (5 bases). This CDR3 has 15 amino acids. V was clipped by 5 bases and J by 8 bases, with 19 bases between them.